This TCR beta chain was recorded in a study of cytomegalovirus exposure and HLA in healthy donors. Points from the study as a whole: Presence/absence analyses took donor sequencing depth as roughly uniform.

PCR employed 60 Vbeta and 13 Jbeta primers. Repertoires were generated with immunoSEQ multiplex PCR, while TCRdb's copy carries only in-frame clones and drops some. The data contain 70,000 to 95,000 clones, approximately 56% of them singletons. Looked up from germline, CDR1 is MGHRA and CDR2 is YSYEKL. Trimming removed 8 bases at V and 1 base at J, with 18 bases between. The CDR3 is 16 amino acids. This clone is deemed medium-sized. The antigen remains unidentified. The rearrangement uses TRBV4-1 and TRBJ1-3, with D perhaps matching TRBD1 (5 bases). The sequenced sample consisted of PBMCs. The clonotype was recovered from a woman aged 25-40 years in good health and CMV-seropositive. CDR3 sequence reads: CASARGGIVSGNTIYF. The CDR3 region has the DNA TGCGCCAGCGCCCGGGGGGGGATCGTGTCTGGAAACACCATATATTTT.